This is a list of T cell receptor beta chains from one sample in a study of blood T cell repertoires in COVID-19. Sequencing used immunoSEQ multiplex PCR; TCRdb keeps in-frame clones, though not all of them. This table holds a few hundred thousand clones, 89% found once. Sequencing input: peripheral blood. These receptors all stem from a man between 18 and 29 years old who had recovered from COVID-19. The CDR3 runs from the conserved cysteine through the conserved F or W. D genes are given only for firm matches. A row's size may be missing; if present it is once, few, many or a size class.

d_gene	abundance	v_gene	j_gene	CDR3nt	CDR3aa
.	.	TRBV5-4	TRBJ2-5	TGTGCCAGCAGCTTGGTAGCTCAAGAGACCCAGTACTTC	CASSLVAQETQYF
TRBD1	.	TRBV7-3	TRBJ2-5	TGTGCCAGCAGCTCGACAGGGGGCGGGAAGACCCAGTACTTC	CASSSTGGGKTQYF
TRBD1	.	TRBV10-3	TRBJ1-2	TGTGCCATCAGTCCAACCGGGACAGATTATGGCTACACCTTC	CAISPTGTDYGYTF
.	.	TRBV6-5	TRBJ1-4	TGTGCCAGCAGTCGGCTCGACAGATCTAATGAAAAACTGTTTTTT	CASSRLDRSNEKLFF
.	.	TRBV27	TRBJ1-1	TGTGCCAGCCGCGAAGCGACAGGCCGCTTGAGCACTGAAGCTTTCTTT	CASREATGRLSTEAFF
TRBD1	.	TRBV7-9	TRBJ2-4	TGTGCCAGCAGCTTGACTCAGGGACAGTCTAACATTCAGTACTTC	CASSLTQGQSNIQYF
.	.	TRBV19	TRBJ1-1	TGTGCCAGTAGTTCCTCAGTGAACACTGAAGCTTTCTTT	CASSSSVNTEAFF
.	large	TRBV11-2	TRBJ1-1	TGTGCCAGCAGCTTACAGGGTAGGACTGAAGCTTTCTTT	CASSLQGRTEAFF
.	.	TRBV7-8	TRBJ1-1	TGTGCCAGCAGCTTAGCCGCGGATAACACTGAAGCTTTCTTT	CASSLAADNTEAFF
.	.	TRBV2	TRBJ1-5	TGTGCCAGCAGGGCAGGGGTTAGCAATCAGCCCCAGCATTTT	CASRAGVSNQPQHF
.	.	TRBV2	TRBJ2-7	TGTGCCAGCAGTGAAGAATCAGGGTTGACCTACGAGCAGTACTTC	CASSEESGLTYEQYF
TRBD1	.	TRBV5-1	TRBJ2-5	TGCGCCAGCAGCTATCTACCGGGACAGGGAGGAGAGACCCAGTACTTC	CASSYLPGQGGETQYF
.	.	TRBV10-3	TRBJ2-1	TGTGCCACCCTCGGAGCAAGCGGGCAGTTCTTC	CATLGASGQFF
.	.	TRBV21-1	TRBJ2-7	TGTGCCAGCAGCAAAGCCAGCGGGAGGGCCTACGAGCAGTACTTC	CASSKASGRAYEQYF
.	.	TRBV6-1	TRBJ1-5	TGTGCCAGCAGTGACATCGGGGGTTCGAGCAATCAGCCCCAGCATTTT	CASSDIGGSSNQPQHF
.	.	TRBV19	TRBJ1-6	TGTGCCAGTAGTACCGGACTGGGCTCACCCCTCCACTTT	CASSTGLGSPLHF
.	few	TRBV19	TRBJ1-1	TGTGCCAGTAGTATTGCGGGTAGAATTGACACTGAAGCTTTCTTT	CASSIAGRIDTEAFF
.	.	TRBV28	TRBJ1-2	TGTGCCAGCAGCGCCGTGGGCAACTGGGGCTACACCTTC	CASSAVGNWGYTF
TRBD1	.	TRBV5-1	TRBJ2-7	TGCGCCAGCAGCTTGGGACAGGGGTCGTACGAGCAGTACTTC	CASSLGQGSYEQYF
.	.	TRBV5-5	TRBJ1-5	TGTGCCAGCAGCCTAGGCGACAGTCAGCCCCAGCATTTT	CASSLGDSQPQHF
TRBD1	.	TRBV9	TRBJ1-2	TGTGCCAGCAGTACGGCCCGGGACAGGGATGATGGCTACACCTTC	CASSTARDRDDGYTF
.	.	TRBV12-3/TRBV12-4	TRBJ1-4	TGTGCCAGCAGTTTAGCGGGCGTGGCGTTTTTT	CASSLAGVAFF
TRBD1	.	TRBV2	TRBJ1-1	TGTGCCAGCAGTGAAGCGGGACAGTTGAACACTGAAGCTTTCTTT	CASSEAGQLNTEAFF
.	.	TRBV7-3	TRBJ2-3	TGTGCCAGCAGCTTAATGTCGGGAGTCCCCACAGATACGCAGTATTTT	CASSLMSGVPTDTQYF
TRBD2	.	TRBV7-2	TRBJ2-7	TGTGCCAGCAGCTCCGGACTAGCGGGGGGGAAATCCTACGAGCAGTACTTC	CASSSGLAGGKSYEQYF
.	.	TRBV27	TRBJ1-6	TGTGCCAGCAGCCCGCGTGGTCAGGGATTTTCACCCCTCCACTTT	CASSPRGQGFSPLHF
.	.	TRBV2	TRBJ1-1	TGTGCCAGTGGGGAGGTTAACACTGAAGCTTTCTTT	CASGEVNTEAFF
.	.	TRBV18	TRBJ2-7	TGTGCCAGCTCACCACCCCCAGGGCGTTACGAGCAGTACTTC	CASSPPPGRYEQYF
TRBD1	.	TRBV7-2	TRBJ1-3	TGTGCCAGCAGAGTAGGACAGGGGACTGGAAACACCATATATTTT	CASRVGQGTGNTIYF
TRBD1	once	TRBV7-9	TRBJ1-4	TGTGCCAGCAGTTTACAGGGACAGGTTAATGAAAAACTGTTTTTT	CASSLQGQVNEKLFF
TRBD1	.	TRBV19	TRBJ1-5	TGTGCCAGTAACCCGGGACAGGGGGCGGGGAATCAGCCCCAGCATTTT	CASNPGQGAGNQPQHF
.	.	TRBV28	TRBJ1-5	TGTGCCAGCAGTTTATACCAAGCCAAGCATTTT	CASSLYQAKHF
.	once	TRBV18	TRBJ1-3	TGTGCCAGCTCACCGGGGCAGGCGCAAAGAAACACCATATATTTT	CASSPGQAQRNTIYF
TRBD2	.	TRBV7-2	TRBJ2-7	TGTGCCAGCAGCTTCTATAGCGGGGGCCACTTCATTTCCTACGAGCAGTACTTC	CASSFYSGGHFISYEQYF
.	.	TRBV19	TRBJ1-3	TGTGCCAGTAGTACCAGACAGGGAAACACCATATATTTT	CASSTRQGNTIYF
.	.	TRBV29-1	TRBJ2-1	TGCAGCGTTGAAGATGGTCTAGCATGGGATGAGCAGTTCTTC	CSVEDGLAWDEQFF
TRBD2	.	TRBV7-9	TRBJ2-3	TGTGCCAGCCTAGAAATGGGAGGGCCTAGCACAGATACGCAGTATTTT	CASLEMGGPSTDTQYF
.	.	TRBV5-6	TRBJ1-2	TGTGCCAGCAGCTTGGATAGGGGCTATGGCTACACCTTC	CASSLDRGYGYTF
.	.	TRBV29-1	TRBJ1-1	TGCAGCGTTGAGGCAGACTCCATGACGAACACTGAAGCTTTCTTT	CSVEADSMTNTEAFF
TRBD1	.	TRBV19	TRBJ1-1	TGTGCCAGTAGAACAATCCTACAGGGGCCGAACACTGAAGCTTTCTTT	CASRTILQGPNTEAFF
.	.	TRBV5-5	TRBJ2-3	TGTGCCAGCAGCTCTTTAGGGGCCGATACGCAGTATTTT	CASSSLGADTQYF
TRBD1	.	TRBV6-5	TRBJ1-5	TGTGCCAGCAGGTGGGACAGGGACAGCAATCAGCCCCAGCATTTT	CASRWDRDSNQPQHF
TRBD1	.	TRBV2	TRBJ1-2	TGTGCCAGCAGTGGGGACAGGGATGGCTACACCTTC	CASSGDRDGYTF
.	.	TRBV7-3	TRBJ2-1	TGTGCCAGCAGCTCCCTCCCTGGCGGAGCGGAGTTCTTC	CASSSLPGGAEFF
TRBD2	.	TRBV19	TRBJ2-1	TGTGCCAGTAGTAACCTAGCGGCCTCCTACAATGAGCAGTTCTTC	CASSNLAASYNEQFF
TRBD1	.	TRBV5-1	TRBJ1-1	TGCGCCAGCAGCTTTCAACAGGGGGCGGTGAACACTGAAGCTTTCTTT	CASSFQQGAVNTEAFF
TRBD1	.	TRBV6-5	TRBJ1-4	TGTGCCAGCCGAGAGACAGGGAGCGGTGAAAAACTGTTTTTT	CASRETGSGEKLFF